This T cell receptor (beta chain) was sequenced in a study of post-analysis software for immune sequencing data. Study as a whole: There were relapsing-remitting, secondary progressive and progressive-relapsing multiple sclerosis among the disease courses included. Findings and caveats of the study: Comparison of patients with controls showed 5 or 6 TRBV segments more frequent in patients, TRBV5-6, TRBV5-1 and TRBV20-1 among them. Comparison with controls showed significantly lower normalized Chao1 diversity in multiple sclerosis patients. Under F measure analysis, samples from one preparation batch co-clustered strongly.

As for this clonotype: The antigen remains unidentified.

Sequencing libraries made from TCR beta cDNA carried unique molecular identifiers. Using its own MiXCR run on the PCR reads, TCRdb lists one record per CDR3 protein. The sample carries about 170,000 distinct CDR3 sequences, around 28% recorded once. With V trimmed by 1 base and J by 9 bases, 8 bases remained unmatched. The CDR3 length is 14 residues. CDR1 and CDR2 from the germline V gene are LGHDT and YNNKEL (reference sequence). The source is a girl aged 5-17 years with multiple sclerosis. The sample taken for sequencing was blood. The gene calls are TRBV3-1 and TRBJ1-1; 7 bases align to TRBD1. The CDR3 loop reads CASSQAAEQGKAFF. The CDR3, as DNA: TGTGCCAGCAGCCAAGCGGCCGAACAGGGGAAAGCTTTCTTT.